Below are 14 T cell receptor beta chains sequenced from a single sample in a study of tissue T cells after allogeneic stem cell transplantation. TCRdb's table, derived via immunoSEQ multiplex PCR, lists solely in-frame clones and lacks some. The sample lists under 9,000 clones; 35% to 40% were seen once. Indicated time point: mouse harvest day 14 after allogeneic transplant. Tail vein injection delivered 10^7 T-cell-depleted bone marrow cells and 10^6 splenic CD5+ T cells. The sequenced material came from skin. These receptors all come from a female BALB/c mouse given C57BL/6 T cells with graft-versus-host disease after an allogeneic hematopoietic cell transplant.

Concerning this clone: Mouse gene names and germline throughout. Incomplete CDR3 DNA: TGTGCCAGCAGTCTCCAGGGAAGGAACTCCGACTACACC. This sequence encodes CASSLQGRNSDYT. The whole CDR3 region reads CASSLQGRNSDYTF. The rearrangement uses TRBV26 and TRBJ1-2; a possible D gene is TRBD1 (5 bases). From the germline J gene comes the end of the CDR3, since the read stops 1 residue before it. Germline V lookup: CDR1 KGHPV, CDR2 FQNQEV (reference sequence). The CDR3 loop spans 14 amino acids. With 3 bases removed from V and 2 bases from J, the gap between germline ends came to 10 bases.

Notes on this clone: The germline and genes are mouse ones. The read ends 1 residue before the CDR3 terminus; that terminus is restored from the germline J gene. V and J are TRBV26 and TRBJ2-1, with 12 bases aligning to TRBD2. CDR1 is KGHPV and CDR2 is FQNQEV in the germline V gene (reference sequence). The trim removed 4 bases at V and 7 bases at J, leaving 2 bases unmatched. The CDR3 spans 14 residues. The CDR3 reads CASSRLGGRAEQFF. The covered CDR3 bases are TGTGCCAGCAGTCGACTGGGGGGGCGAGCTGAGCAGTTC.

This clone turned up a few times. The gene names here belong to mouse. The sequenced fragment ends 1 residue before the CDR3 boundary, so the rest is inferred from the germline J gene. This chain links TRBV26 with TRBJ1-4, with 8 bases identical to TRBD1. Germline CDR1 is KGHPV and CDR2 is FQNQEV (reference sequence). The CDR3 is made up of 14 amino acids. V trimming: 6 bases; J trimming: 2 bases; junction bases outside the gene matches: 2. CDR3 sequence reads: CASSRTGSNERLFF. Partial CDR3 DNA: TGTGCCAGCAGCCGGACAGGGTCCAACGAAAGATTATTT.

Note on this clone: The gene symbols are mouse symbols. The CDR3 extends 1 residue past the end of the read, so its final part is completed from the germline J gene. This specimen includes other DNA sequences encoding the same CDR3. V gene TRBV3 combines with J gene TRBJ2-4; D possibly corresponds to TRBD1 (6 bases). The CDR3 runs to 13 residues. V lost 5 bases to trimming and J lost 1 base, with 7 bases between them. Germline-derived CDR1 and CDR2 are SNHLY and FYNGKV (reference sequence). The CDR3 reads CASSRQGQNTLYF. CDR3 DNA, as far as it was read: TGTGCCAGCAGCCGACAGGGTCAAAACACCTTGTAC.

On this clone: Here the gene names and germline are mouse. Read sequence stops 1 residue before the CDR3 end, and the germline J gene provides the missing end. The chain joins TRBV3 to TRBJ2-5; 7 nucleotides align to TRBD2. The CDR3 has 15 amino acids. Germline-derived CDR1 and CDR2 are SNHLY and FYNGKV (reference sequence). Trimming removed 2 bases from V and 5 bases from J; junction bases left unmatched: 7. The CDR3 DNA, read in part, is TGTGCCAGCAGCTTAAGTGGGGGGAGGGGAGACACCCAGTAC. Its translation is CASSLSGGRGDTQY. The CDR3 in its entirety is CASSLSGGRGDTQYF.

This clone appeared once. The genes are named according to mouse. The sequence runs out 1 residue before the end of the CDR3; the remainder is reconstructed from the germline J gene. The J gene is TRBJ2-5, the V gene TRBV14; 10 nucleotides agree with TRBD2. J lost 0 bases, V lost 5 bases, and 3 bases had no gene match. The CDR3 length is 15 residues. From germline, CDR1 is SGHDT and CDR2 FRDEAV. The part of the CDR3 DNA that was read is TGTGCCAGCAGGGGACTGGGGATTAACCAAGACACCCAGTAC. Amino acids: CASRGLGINQDTQY. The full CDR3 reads CASRGLGINQDTQYF.

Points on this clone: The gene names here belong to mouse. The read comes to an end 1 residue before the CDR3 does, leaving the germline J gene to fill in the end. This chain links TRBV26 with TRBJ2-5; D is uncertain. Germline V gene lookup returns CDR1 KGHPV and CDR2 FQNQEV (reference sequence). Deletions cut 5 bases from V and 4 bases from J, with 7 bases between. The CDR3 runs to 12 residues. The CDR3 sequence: CASSSREDTQYF. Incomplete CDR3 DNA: TGTGCCAGCAGTTCTAGAGAAGACACCCAGTAC.

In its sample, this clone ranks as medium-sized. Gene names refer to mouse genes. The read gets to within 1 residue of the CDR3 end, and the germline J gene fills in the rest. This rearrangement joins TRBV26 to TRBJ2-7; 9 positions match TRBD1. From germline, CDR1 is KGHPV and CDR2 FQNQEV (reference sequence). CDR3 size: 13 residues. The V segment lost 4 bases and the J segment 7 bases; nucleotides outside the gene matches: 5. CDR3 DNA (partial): TGTGCCAGCAGTCCGGGACAGGGTGGCGAACAGTAC. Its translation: CASSPGQGGEQY. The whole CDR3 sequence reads CASSPGQGGEQYF.

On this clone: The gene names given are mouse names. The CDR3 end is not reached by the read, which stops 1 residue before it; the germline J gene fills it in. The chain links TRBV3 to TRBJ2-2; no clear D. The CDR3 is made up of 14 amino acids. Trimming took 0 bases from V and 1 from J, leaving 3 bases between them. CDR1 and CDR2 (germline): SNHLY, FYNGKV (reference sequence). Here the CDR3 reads CASSLAQNTGQLYF. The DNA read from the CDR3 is TGTGCCAGCAGCTTAGCCCAAAACACCGGGCAGCTCTAC.

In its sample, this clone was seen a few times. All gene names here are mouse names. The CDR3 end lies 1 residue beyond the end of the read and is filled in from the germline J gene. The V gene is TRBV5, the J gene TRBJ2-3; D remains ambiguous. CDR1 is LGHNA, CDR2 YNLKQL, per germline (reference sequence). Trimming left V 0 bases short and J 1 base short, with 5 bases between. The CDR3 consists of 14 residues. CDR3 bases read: TGTGCCAGCAGCCAAGAGGGTGGTGCAGAAACGCTGTAT. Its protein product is CASSQEGGAETLY. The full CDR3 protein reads CASSQEGGAETLYF.

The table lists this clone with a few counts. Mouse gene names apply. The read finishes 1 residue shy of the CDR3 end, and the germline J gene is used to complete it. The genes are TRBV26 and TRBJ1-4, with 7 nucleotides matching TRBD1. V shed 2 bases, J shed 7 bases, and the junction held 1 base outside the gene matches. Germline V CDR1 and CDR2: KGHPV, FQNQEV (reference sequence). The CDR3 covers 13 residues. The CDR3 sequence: CASSLQGGERLFF. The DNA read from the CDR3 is TGTGCCAGCAGTCTGCAGGGGGGCGAAAGATTATTT.

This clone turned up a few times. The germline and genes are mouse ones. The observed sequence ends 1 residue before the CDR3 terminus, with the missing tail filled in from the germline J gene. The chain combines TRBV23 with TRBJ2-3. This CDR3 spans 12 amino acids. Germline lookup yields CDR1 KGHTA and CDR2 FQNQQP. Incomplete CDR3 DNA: TGCTCCAGCAGTCGAGGGACAGAAACGCTGTAT. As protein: CSSSRGTETLY. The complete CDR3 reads CSSSRGTETLYF.

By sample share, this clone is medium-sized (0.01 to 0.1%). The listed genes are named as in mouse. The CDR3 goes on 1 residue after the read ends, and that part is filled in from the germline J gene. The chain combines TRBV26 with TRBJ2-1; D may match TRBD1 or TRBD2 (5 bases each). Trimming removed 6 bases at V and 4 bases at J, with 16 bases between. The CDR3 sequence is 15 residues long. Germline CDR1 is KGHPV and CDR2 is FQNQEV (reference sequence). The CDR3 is CASSSPGTKYAEQFF. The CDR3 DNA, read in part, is TGTGCCAGCAGCTCCCCAGGGACGAAATATGCTGAGCAGTTC. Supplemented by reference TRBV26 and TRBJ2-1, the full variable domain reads NSKVIQTPRYLVKGQGQKAKMRCIPEKGHPVVFWYQQNKNNEFKFLINFQNQEVLQQIDMTEKRFSAECPSNSPCSLEIQSSEAGDSALYLCASSSPGTKYAEQFFGPGTRLTVL.

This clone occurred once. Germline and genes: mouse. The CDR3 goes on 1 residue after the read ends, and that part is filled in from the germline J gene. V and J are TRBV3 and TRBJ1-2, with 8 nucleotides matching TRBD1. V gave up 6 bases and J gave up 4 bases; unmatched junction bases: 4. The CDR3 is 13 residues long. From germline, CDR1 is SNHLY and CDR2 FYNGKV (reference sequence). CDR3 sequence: CASRTGAGSDYTF. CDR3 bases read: TGTGCCAGCAGGACAGGGGCGGGCTCCGACTACACC. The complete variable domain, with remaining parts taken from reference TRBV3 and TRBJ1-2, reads GPKVLQIPSHQIIDMGQMVTLNCDPVSNHLYFYWYKQILGQQMEFLVNFYNGKVMEKSKLFKDQFSVERPDGSYFTLKIQPTALEDSAVYFCASRTGAGSDYTFGSGTRLLVI.